Sequencing of this TCR beta chain was carried out in a study of blood T cell repertoires in COVID-19. Overall study: COVID-19 samples, acute and convalescent, were from the United States, Italy and Spain.

Some clones are missing from TCRdb's copy, which holds only in-frame ones; the method was immunoSEQ multiplex PCR. The data contain approximately 210,000 clones, around 84% of them singletons. The ends lost 9 bases at V and 1 base at J; junction bases unmatched: 1. This CDR3 is 12 amino acids long. Germline assignment: CDR1 MDHEN and CDR2 SYDVKM. This study enrolled people aged about 18 to 100 from around 25 US geographic areas. The gene calls are TRBV28 and TRBJ2-7, with 9 bases that match TRBD1. The receptor comes from a man between 25 and 39 years old with acute COVID-19. The sequencing sample was made of PBMCs or T cells enriched from blood (not recorded which). The CDR3 reads CASGQGSYEQYF. DNA of the CDR3: TGTGCCAGTGGACAGGGGTCCTACGAGCAGTACTTC.